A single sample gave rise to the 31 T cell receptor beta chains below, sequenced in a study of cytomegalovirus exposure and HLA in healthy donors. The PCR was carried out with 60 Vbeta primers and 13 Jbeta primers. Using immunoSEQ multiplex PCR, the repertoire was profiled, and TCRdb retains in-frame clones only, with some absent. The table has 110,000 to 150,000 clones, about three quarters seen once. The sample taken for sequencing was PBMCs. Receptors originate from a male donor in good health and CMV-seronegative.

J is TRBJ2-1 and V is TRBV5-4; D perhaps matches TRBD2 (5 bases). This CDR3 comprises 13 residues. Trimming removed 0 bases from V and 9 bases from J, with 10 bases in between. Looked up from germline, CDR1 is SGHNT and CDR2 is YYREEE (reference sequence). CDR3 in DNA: TGTGCCAGCAGCTTGGGGCTAGCAGGTGAGCAGTTCTTC. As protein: CASSLGLAGEQFF.

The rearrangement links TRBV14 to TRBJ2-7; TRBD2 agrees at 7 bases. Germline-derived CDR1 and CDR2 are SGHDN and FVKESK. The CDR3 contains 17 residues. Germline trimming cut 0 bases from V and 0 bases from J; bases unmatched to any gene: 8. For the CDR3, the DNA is TGTGCCAGCAGCCAAGATGAGTGGCGGGAGAGCTCCTACGAGCAGTACTTC. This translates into CASSQDEWRESSYEQYF. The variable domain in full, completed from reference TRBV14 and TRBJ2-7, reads EAGVTQFPSHSVIEKGQTVTLRCDPISGHDNLYWYRRVMGKEIKFLLHFVKESKQDESGMPNNRFLAERTGGTYSTLKVQPAELEDSGVYFCASSQDEWRESSYEQYFGPGTRLTVT.

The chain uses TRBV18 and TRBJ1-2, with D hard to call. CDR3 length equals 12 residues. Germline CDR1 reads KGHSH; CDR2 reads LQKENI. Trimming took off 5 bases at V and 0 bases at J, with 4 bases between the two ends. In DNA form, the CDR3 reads TGTGCCAGCTCAACAACTAACTATGGCTACACCTTC. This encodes CASSTTNYGYTF.

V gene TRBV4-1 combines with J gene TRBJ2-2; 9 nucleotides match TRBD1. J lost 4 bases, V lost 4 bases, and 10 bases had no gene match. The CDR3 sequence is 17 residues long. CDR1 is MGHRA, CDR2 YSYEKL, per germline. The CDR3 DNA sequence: TGCGCCAGCAGCCCAAAGGGGACAGGGCGCGTCACCGGGGAGCTGTTTTTT. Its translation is CASSPKGTGRVTGELFF.

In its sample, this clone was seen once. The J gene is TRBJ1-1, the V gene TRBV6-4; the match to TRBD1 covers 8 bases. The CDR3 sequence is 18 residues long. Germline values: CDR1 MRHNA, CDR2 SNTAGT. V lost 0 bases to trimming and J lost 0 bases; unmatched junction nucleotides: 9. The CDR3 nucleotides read TGTGCCAGCAGTGACTCGTCTGAGCAGGGGGCTTTGAACACTGAAGCTTTCTTT. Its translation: CASSDSSEQGALNTEAFF.

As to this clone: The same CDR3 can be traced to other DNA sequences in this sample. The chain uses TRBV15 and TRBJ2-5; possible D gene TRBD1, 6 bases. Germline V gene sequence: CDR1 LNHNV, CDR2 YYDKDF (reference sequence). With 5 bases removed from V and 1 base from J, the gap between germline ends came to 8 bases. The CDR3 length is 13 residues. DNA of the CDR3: TGTGCCACCAGCCGGGACATCCAAGAGACCCAGTACTTC. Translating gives CATSRDIQETQYF.

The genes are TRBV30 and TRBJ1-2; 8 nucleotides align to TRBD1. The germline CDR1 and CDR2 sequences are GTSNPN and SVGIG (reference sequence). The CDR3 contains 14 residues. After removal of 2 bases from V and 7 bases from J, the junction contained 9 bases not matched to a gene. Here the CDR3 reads CAWSLPGGPSGYTF. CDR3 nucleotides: TGTGCCTGGAGTCTCCCAGGGGGCCCAAGTGGCTACACCTTC.

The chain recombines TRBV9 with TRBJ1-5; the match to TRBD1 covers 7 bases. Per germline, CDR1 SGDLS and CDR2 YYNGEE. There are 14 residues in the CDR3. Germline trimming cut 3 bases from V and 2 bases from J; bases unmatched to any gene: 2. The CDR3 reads CASSARGGNQPQHF. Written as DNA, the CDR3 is TGTGCCAGCAGCGCCAGGGGGGGCAATCAGCCCCAGCATTTT.

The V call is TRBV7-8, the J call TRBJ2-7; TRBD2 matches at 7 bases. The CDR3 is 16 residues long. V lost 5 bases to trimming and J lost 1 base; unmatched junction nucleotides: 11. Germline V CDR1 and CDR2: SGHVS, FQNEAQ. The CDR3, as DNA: TGTGCCAGCAGCCTTCGGGGCGGACTAGTTTCCTACGAGCAGTACTTC. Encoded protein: CASSLRGGLVSYEQYF.

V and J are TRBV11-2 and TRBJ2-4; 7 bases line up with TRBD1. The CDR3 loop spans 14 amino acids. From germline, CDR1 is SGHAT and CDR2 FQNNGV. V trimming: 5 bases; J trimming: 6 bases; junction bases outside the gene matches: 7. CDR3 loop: CASSPDRRLNIQYF. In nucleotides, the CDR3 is TGTGCCAGCAGCCCGGACAGGCGACTAAACATTCAGTACTTC.

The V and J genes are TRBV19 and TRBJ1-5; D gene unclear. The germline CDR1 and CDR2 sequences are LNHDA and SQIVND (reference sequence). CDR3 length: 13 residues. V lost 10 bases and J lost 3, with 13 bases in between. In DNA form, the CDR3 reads TGTGCCACCTCTTCGGGAGTCAATCAGCCCCAGCATTTT. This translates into CATSSGVNQPQHF.

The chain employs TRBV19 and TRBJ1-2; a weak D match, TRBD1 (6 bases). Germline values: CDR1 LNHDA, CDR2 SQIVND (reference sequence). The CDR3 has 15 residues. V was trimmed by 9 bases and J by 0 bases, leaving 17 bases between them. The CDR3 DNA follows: TGTGCCAGCAATTCGGGACACCGGACTAACTATGGCTACACCTTC. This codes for CASNSGHRTNYGYTF.

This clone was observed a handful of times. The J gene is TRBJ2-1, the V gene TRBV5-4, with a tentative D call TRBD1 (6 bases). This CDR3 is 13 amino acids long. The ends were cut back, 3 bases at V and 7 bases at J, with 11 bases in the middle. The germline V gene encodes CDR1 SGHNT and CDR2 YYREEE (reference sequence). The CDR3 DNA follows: TGTGCCAGCAGCTCTCACAGGGAAAATGAGCAGTTCTTC. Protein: CASSSHRENEQFF. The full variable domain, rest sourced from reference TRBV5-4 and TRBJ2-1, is ETGVTQSPTHLIKTRGQQVTLRCSSQSGHNTVSWYQQALGQGPQFIFQYYREEENGRGNFPPRFSGLQFPNYSSELNVNALELDDSALYLCASSSHRENEQFFGPGTRLTVL.

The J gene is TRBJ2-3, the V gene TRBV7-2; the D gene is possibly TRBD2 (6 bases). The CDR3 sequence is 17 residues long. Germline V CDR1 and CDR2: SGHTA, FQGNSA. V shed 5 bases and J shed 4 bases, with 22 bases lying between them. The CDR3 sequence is CASSHIAAGSLADTQYF. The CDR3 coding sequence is TGTGCCAGCAGCCATATCGCTGCCGGGAGTCTGGCAGATACGCAGTATTTT. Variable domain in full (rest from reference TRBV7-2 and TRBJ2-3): GAGVSQSPSNKVTEKGKDVELRCDPISGHTALYWYRQSLGQGLEFLIYFQGNSAPDKSGLPSDRFSAERTGGSVSTLTIQRTQQEDSAVYLCASSHIAAGSLADTQYFGPGTRLTVL.

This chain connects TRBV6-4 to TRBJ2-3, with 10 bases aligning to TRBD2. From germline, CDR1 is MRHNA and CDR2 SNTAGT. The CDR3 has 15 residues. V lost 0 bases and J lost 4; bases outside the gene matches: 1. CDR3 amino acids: CASSDSAGGPDTQYF. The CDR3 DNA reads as TGTGCCAGCAGTGACTCAGCGGGAGGGCCAGATACGCAGTATTTT.

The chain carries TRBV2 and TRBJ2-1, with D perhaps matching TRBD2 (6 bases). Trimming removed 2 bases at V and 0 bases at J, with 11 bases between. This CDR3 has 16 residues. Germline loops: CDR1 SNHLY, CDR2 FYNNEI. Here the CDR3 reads CASSEPSVRSYNEQFF. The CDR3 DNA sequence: TGTGCCAGCAGTGAACCTAGCGTGCGCTCCTACAATGAGCAGTTCTTC.

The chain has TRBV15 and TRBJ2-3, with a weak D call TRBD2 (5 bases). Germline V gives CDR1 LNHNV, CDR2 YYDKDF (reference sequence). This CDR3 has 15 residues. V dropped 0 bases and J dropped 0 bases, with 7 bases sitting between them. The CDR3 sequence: CATSRDRGSTDTQYF. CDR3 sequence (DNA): TGTGCCACCAGCAGAGATCGGGGAAGCACAGATACGCAGTATTTT.

This chain's CDR3 is CASSQDFSGGLTDTQYF. The CDR3, as DNA: TGCGCCAGCAGCCAAGATTTTAGCGGGGGGCTCACAGATACGCAGTATTTT. The chain joins TRBV4-1 to TRBJ2-3; 10 bases map to TRBD2. CDR3 length: 17 residues. V dropped 0 bases and J dropped 2; count of bases not matched to a gene: 5. Germline V gene data show CDR1 as MGHRA and CDR2 as YSYEKL.

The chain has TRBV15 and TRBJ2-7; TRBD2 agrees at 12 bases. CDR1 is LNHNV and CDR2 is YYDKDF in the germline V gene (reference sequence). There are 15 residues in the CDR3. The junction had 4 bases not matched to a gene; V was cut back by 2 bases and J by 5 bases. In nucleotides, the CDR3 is TGTGCCACCAGCAGACTAGCGGGAGGGCCCGACGAGCAGTACTTC. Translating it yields CATSRLAGGPDEQYF.

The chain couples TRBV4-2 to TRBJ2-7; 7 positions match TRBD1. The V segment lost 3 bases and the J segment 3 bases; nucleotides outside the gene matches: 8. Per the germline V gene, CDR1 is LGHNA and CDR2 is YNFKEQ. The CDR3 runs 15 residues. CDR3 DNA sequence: TGTGCCAGCAGCCAGGGACAGATCATGGGCTACGAGCAGTACTTC. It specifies CASSQGQIMGYEQYF.

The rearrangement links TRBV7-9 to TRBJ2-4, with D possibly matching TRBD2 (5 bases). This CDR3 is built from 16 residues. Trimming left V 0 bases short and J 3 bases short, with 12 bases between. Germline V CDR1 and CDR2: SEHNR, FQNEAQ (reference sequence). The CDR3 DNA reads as TGTGCCAGCAGCTTAGCTAGCCCCGAGGGCAAAAACATTCAGTACTTC. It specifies CASSLASPEGKNIQYF.

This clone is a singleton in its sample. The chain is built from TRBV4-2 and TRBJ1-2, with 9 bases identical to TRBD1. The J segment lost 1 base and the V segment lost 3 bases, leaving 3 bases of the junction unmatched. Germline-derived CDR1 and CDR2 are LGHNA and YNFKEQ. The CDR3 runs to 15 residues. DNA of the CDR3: TGTGCCAGCAGCCAGGGGACAGGGAGTAACTATGGCTACACCTTC. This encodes CASSQGTGSNYGYTF.

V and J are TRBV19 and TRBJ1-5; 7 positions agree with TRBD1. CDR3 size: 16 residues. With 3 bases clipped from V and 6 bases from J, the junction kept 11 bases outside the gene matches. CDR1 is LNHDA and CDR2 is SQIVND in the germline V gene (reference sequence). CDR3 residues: CASSIDTFRGAQPQHF. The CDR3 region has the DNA TGTGCCAGTAGTATCGATACATTCAGGGGGGCTCAGCCCCAGCATTTT.

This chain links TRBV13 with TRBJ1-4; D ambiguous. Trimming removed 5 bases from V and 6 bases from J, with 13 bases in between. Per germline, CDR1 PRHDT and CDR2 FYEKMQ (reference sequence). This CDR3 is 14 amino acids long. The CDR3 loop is CASSPTPEDEKLFF. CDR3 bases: TGTGCCAGCAGCCCTACCCCAGAGGATGAAAAACTGTTTTTT.

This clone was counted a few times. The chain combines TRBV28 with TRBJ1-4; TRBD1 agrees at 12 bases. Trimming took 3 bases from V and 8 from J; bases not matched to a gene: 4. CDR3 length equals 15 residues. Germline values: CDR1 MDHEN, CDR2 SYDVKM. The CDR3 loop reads CASSFSGTGGEKLFF. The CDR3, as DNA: TGTGCCAGCAGTTTTTCAGGGACAGGGGGCGAAAAACTGTTTTTT.

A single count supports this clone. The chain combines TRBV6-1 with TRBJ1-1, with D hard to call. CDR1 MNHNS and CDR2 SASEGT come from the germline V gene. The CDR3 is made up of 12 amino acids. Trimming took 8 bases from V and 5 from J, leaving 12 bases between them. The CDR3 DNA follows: TGTGCCAGCCGGGTCTCCACGACTGAAGCTTTCTTT. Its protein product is CASRVSTTEAFF.

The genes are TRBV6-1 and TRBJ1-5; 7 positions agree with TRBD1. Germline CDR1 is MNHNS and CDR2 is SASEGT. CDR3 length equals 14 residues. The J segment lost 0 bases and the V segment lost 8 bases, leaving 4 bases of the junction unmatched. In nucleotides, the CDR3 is TGTGCCAGCGCCGGACAGGCTAGCAATCAGCCCCAGCATTTT. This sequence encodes CASAGQASNQPQHF.

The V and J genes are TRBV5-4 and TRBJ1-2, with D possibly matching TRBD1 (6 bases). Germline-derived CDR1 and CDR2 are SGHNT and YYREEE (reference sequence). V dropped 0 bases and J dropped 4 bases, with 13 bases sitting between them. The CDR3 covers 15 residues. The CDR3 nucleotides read TGTGCCAGCAGCTTGGAGTCGGGCAGGGGCTATGGCTACACCTTC. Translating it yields CASSLESGRGYGYTF.

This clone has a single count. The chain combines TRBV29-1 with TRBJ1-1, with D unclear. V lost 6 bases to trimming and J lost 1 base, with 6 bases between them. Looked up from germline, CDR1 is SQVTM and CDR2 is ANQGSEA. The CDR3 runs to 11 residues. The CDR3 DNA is TGCAGCGTCCTGGCGAACACTGAAGCTTTCTTT. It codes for CSVLANTEAFF.

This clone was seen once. The CDR3 DNA follows: TGTGCCAGCAGCCCGGGACTAGCGGGGGTCGGGAATGAGCAGTTCTTC. Its translation is CASSPGLAGVGNEQFF. The V gene is TRBV11-3, the J gene TRBJ2-1, with 14 bases identical to TRBD2. The CDR3 covers 16 residues. Germline CDR1 reads SGHNT; CDR2 reads YENEEA. The ends lost 5 bases at V and 7 bases at J; junction bases unmatched: 7. The complete variable domain, with remaining parts taken from reference TRBV11-3 and TRBJ2-1, reads EAGVVQSPRYKIIEKKQPVAFWCNPISGHNTLYWYLQNLGQGPELLIRYENEEAVDDSQLPKDRFSAERLKGVDSTLKIQPAELGDSAVYLCASSPGLAGVGNEQFFGPGTRLTVL.

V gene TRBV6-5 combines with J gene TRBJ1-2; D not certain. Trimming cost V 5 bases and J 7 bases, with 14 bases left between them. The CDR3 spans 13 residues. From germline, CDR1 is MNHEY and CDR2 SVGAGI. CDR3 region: CASSPSGVGGYTF. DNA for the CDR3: TGTGCCAGCAGTCCCTCCGGGGTCGGTGGCTACACCTTC.